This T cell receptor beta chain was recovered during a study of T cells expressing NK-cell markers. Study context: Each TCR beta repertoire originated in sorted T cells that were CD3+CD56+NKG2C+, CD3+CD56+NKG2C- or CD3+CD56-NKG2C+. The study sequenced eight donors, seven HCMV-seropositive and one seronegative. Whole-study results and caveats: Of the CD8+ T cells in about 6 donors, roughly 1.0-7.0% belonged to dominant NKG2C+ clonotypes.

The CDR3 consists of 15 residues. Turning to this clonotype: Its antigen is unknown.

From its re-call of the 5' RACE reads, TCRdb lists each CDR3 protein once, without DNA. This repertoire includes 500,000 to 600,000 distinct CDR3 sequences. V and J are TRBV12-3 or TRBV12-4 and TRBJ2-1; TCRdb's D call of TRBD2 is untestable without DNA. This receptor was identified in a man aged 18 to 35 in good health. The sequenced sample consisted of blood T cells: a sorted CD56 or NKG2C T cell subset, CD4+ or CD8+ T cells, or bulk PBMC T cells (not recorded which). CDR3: CASSLGGIRVHEQFF.